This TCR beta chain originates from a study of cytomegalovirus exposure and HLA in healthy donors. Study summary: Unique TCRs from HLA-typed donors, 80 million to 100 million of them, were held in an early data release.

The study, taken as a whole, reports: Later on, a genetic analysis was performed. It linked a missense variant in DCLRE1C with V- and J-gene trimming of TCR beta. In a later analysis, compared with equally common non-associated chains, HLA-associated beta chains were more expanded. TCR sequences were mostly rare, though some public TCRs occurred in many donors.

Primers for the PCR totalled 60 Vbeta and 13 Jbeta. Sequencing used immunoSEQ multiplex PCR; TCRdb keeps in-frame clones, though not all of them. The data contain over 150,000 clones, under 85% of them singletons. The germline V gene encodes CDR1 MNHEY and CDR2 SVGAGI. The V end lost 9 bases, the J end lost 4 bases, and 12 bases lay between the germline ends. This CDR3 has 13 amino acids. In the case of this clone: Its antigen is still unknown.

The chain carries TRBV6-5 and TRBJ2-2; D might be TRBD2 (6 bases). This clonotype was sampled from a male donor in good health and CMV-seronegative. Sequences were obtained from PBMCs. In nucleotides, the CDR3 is TGTGCCAGTACCGTCGGGAGCACCGGGGAGCTGTTTTTT. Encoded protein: CASTVGSTGELFF.